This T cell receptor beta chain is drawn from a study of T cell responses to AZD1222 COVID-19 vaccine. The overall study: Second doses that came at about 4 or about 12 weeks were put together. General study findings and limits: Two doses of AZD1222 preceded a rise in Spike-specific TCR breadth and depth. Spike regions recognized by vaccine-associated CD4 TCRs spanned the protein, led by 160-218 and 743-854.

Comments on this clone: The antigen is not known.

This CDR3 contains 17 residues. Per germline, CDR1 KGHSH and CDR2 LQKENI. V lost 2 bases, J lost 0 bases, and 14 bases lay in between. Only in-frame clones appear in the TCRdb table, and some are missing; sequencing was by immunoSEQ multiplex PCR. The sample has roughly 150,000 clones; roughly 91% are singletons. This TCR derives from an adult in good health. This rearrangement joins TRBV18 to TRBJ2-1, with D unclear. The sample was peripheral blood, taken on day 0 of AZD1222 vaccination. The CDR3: CASSPSELDLSYNEQFF. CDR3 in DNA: TGTGCCAGCTCACCATCAGAGCTAGACCTCTCCTACAATGAGCAGTTCTTC.